This entry concerns a single T cell receptor (beta chain). No antigen is known for it. Libraries were prepared by immunoSEQ multiplex PCR; TCRdb keeps only in-frame clonotypes and omits some of them. The sample shows around 82,000 clones, more than 65% of them seen only once. The time point is: baseline, week 1 (first vaccination visit). Treatment here: pre-vaccination baseline after standard-of-care therapy. Astrocytomas found in donors were new, WHO grade 3 or 4, IDH1-mutant and ATRX-lost. The sample comes from a study of a mutant IDH1 vaccine in newly diagnosed glioma. Study-level background: A roughly 62% male, approximately 40% female split and a mean age of around 41 years characterized treated patients. Previous care, which was radiotherapy, temozolomide, or both, most often involved both. Study-level points and caveats: Overall, roughly 95% of patients had vaccine-induced immune responses.

The CDR3 spans 16 residues. Trimming cost V 2 bases and J 0 bases, with 11 bases left between them. Germline V gene data show CDR1 as MNHNS and CDR2 as SASEGT. Material: PBMCs, obtained from a glioma patient treated with radiotherapy, temozolomide or both. The chain employs TRBV6-1 and TRBJ1-5; the D is unclear. The sequence was obtained from a man between 35 and 55 years old with glioma. Some clones in this sample may be carry-over from other donors' samples. CDR3 DNA sequence: TGTGCCAGCAGTGAACTCCGCAGCCTTAGCAATCAGCCCCAGCATTTT. It is translated as CASSELRSLSNQPQHF.